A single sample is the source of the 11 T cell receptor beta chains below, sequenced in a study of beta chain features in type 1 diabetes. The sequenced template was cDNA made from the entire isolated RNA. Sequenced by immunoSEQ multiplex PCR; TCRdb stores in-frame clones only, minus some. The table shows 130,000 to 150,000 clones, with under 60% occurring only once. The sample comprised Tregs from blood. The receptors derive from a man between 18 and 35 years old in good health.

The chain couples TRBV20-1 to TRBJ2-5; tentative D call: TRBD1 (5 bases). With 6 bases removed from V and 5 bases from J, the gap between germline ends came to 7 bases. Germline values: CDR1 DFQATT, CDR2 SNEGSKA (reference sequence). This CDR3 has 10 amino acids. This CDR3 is CSARQETQYF. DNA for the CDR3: TGCAGTGCAAGACAGGAGACCCAGTACTTC.

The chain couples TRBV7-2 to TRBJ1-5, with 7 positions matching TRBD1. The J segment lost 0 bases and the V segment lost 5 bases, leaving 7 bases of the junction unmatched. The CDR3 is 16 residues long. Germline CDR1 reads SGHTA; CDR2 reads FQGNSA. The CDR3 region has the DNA TGTGCCAGCAGCCTCCGACAGGGCAATAGCAATCAGCCCCAGCATTTT. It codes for CASSLRQGNSNQPQHF.

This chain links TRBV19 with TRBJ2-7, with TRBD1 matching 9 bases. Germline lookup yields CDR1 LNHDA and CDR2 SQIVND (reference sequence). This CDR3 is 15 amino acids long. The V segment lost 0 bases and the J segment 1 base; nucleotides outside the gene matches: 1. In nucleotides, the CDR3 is TGTGCCAGTAGTATAGATGGGACAGGGTCCTACGAGCAGTACTTC. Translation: CASSIDGTGSYEQYF.

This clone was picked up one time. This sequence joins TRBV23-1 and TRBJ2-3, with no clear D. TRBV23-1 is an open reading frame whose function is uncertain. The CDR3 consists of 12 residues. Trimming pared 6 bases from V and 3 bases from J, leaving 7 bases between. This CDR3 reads CASSTETDTQYF. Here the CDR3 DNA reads TGCGCCAGCAGCACAGAAACAGATACGCAGTATTTT.

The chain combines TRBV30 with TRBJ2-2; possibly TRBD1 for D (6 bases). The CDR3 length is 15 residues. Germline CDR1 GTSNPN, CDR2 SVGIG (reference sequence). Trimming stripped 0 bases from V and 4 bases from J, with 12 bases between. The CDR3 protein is CAWSVITGSTGELFF. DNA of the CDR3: TGTGCCTGGAGTGTAATTACAGGGTCCACCGGGGAGCTGTTTTTT.

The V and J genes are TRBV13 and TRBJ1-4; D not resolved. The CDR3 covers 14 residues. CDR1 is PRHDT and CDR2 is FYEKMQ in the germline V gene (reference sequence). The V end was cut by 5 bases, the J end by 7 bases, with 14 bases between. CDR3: CASSDGQMGEKLFF. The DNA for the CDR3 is TGTGCCAGCAGCGATGGGCAGATGGGTGAAAAACTGTTTTTT.

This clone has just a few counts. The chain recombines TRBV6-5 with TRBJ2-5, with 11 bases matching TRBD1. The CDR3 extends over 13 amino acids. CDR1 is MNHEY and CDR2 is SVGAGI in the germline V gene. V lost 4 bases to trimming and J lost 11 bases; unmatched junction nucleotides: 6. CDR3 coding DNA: TGTGCCAGCAGTTCCGGGACAGGGGGGAAGCAGTACTTC. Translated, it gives CASSSGTGGKQYF.

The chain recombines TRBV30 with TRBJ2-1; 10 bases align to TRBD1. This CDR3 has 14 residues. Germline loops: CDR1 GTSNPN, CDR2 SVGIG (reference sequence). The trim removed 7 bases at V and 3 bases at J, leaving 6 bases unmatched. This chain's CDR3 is CASEGDRGYNEQFF. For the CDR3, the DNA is TGTGCCTCCGAGGGGGACAGGGGCTACAATGAGCAGTTCTTC. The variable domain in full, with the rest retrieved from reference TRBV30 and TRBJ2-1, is SQTIHQWPATLVQPVGSPLSLECTVEGTSNPNLYWYRQAAGRGLQLLFYSVGIGQISSEVPQNLSASRPQDRQFILSSKKLLLSDSGFYLCASEGDRGYNEQFFGPGTRLTVL.

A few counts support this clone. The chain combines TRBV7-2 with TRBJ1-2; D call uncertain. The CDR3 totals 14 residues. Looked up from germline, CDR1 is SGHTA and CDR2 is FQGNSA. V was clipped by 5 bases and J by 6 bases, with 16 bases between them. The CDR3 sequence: CASSPNLVSHGYTF. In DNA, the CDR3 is TGTGCCAGCAGCCCGAACTTGGTATCCCATGGCTACACCTTC.

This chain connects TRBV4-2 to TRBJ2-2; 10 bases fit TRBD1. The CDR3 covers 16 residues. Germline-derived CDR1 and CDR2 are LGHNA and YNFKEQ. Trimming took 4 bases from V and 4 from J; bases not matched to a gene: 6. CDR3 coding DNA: TGTGCCAGCAGCCGAGGACAGGGGGTTCGCACCGGGGAGCTGTTTTTT. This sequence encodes CASSRGQGVRTGELFF.

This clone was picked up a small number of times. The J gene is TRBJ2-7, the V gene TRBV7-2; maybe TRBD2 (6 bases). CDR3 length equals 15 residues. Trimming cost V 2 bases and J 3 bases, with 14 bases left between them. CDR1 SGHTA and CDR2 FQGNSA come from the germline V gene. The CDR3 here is CASSLLRGRLYEQYF. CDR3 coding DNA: TGTGCCAGCAGCTTACTTCGGGGGAGACTCTACGAGCAGTACTTC.